This TCR beta chain is from a study of control samples from healthy donors and cancer patients. CDR3 length equals 14 residues. Germline CDR1 and CDR2: MNHEY and SVGAGI. V was pared by 3 bases and J by 4 bases, with 10 bases between. Only in-frame clones appear in the TCRdb table, and some are missing; sequencing was by immunoSEQ multiplex PCR. Here the sample spans over 85,000 clones, about four fifths being singletons. The receptor was isolated from a man between 65 and 85 years old with lung cancer. V and J are TRBV6-5 and TRBJ2-1; D is possibly TRBD2 (5 bases). What was sequenced was PBMCs. The CDR3 reads CASSYRTDYNEQFF. The CDR3 nucleotides read TGTGCCAGCAGTTATCGGACTGATTACAATGAGCAGTTCTTC.